The present TCR beta chain was sequenced within a study of cytomegalovirus exposure and HLA in healthy donors (dated by TCRdb to 2016 to 2017). Some background on the complete study: According to an earlier analysis of around 600 of the donors, 150 million to 200 million T cells yielded some 120 million unique TCR beta sequences and roughly 280 Gb of sequence data. An early release that covered about 640 HLA-typed donors contained approximately 290 gigabases of sequencing data and around 80 million unique TCR sequences. Of the roughly 400 genotyped donors, 75% to 85% were placed in the genetic ancestry cluster associated with self-reported Caucasian donors. The study was designed to test whether signatures of past pathogen exposure could be identified by cataloging public T cell receptors. The T cell repertoires of 666 subjects were profiled by immunosequencing and related to cytomegalovirus serostatus. Besides the first cohort of roughly 660 subjects, a separate validation cohort made up of 120 different subjects was used. To predict cytomegalovirus infection status, the study combined high-throughput TCR immunosequencing, statistical association of individual TCRs with disease status, and machine learning. In a later analysis, previously published TCR beta repertoires from some 640 donors were re-analyzed and high-resolution HLA genotyping was added so that TCR occurrence patterns could be studied. In the later analysis, no new phenotypic data were used to find candidate immune exposures; instead, reliance was placed on TCR beta sequences and their occurrence across donors. An earlier analysis of 587 of the donors used high-throughput TCR beta sequencing to judge whether each TCR beta V gene segment behaved as functional or pseudogenic. Donor age, sex, ethnicity and CMV serostatus were collected together with the repertoire data. A later genetic analysis took genome-wide SNP genotypes for 398 of the 666 donors and used that subset as a discovery cohort. All discovery cohort repertoires had been generated on a single sequencing platform. HLA typing included class I and class II loci at four-digit resolution. The number of donors typed differed by locus, with roughly 620-640 for A, B, C, DRB1 and DQB1, around 500 for DQA1, 600 to 610 for DPA1, and some 440 for DPB1. Four to six DR-DQ haplotypes were handled as single units for association and clustering, since linkage in the cohort was strong. Across about 370 genotyped donors of the cohort, an average of about 240,000 unique TCR beta nucleotide sequences per donor were sequenced, and 15% to 20% of those sequences were non-productive.

Concerning this clone: There is no known antigen for this receptor. Within one base of it there is no much larger clone, and no base qualities were kept.

The CDR3 covers 16 residues, taking in both the cysteine and the phenylalanine. The sequence is cut down to CDR3 DNA, 48 bases in frame from base 1. Between the V and J ends, shortened by 4 bases and 0 bases respectively, the junction contains 10 bases. The germline V gene specifies MDHEN as CDR1 and SYDVKM as CDR2. Library construction relied on the immunoSEQ multiplex PCR assay. For the multiplex PCR, a mixture combining 60 forward primers for TCR Vbeta segments and 13 reverse primers for TCR Jbeta segments was used. Amplification of the CDR3 region of rearranged TCR beta genes was performed with a multiplex PCR assay on genomic DNA. On the Illumina HiSeq System, the amplified TCR beta libraries were sequenced as 87-base-pair reads. The authors' analysis ran thus. Across the 666 repertoires, a later analysis counted 75 million to 90 million unique TCR beta chains, around 10 million of which were shared by at least two donors. Raw reads were error-corrected and collapsed into unique sequences with a nearest-neighbor algorithm that merged closely related sequences to remove PCR and sequencing errors. V, D and J gene segments were assigned by aligning CDR3 sequences to IMGT reference sequences. For a sequence to be retained, a match of at least six nucleotides to both a V gene segment and a J gene segment was required. Rearrangements were called productive when the CDR3 lacked stop codons and stayed in frame with V and J; all others were non-productive. CDR3 was defined according to IMGT convention as the region running from the second conserved V-encoded cysteine to the conserved J-encoded phenylalanine. The earlier analysis of around 640 of the donors excluded sequences that lacked an unambiguous match to a single V gene segment. An earlier analysis of over 450 of the donors classified V segments as functional when productive rearrangements were above 56.7% and as segregating when the standard deviation between donors was above 5%. A statistical classification framework was built for diagnosing cytomegalovirus status from the catalog of TCR beta chain sequences. In a later analysis, TCR nucleotide sequences were compared against IMGT/GENE-DB human TR gene sequences so that V and J genes could be assigned. The TCRdist pipeline was used in a later analysis to assign CDR3 sequences and most-parsimonious VDJ recombination scenarios. A later analysis defined each TCR beta chain by its CDR3 amino acid sequence plus V-gene family, and excluded reads lacking a unique V-gene family. A later analysis removed nearly 600 highly shared, low-generation-probability nucleotide sequences to deal with suspected cross-contamination and a sequencing artifact. In a later analysis, a clonal expansion index for each public chain was calculated from normalized within-repertoire ranks of inferred template counts. In a later analysis, generation probabilities were computed with a VDJ recombination model fitted to out-of-frame rearrangements, and the resulting probabilities were checked against IGoR. Hypergeometric tests were used in a later analysis to score TCR-TCR, TCR-HLA and TCR-CMV co-occurrence, with a repertoire-size bias correction applied to the TCR pairs. To estimate false discovery rates, a later analysis permuted the HLA or CMV assignments 20 times. In a later analysis, co-occurring TCRs were grouped using DBSCAN, with TCRdist sequence similarity added in when clustering inside HLA-allele-positive subsets. Co-occurrence clustering excluded repertoires with fewer than 30,000 or more than 120,000 public chains, plus five with anomalous nucleotide sharing. Held by TCRdb, this immuneACCESS table contains in-frame sequences only and omits some clones. Under half of the omission traces to an unresolved V gene where checked; the cause of the rest is unknown. V and J calls and clone size are given by that table; D and trimming were obtained from the DNA. Recorded for this sample are around 190,000 clones; approximately 86% of them occurred a single time. The top ten hold under 1.2% of the sample.

The cohort was made up of 500 to 800 healthy bone marrow donors. At the time of sampling, all cohort members were nominally healthy, though unrecorded immune exposures were likely present. The donor was CMV seronegative and was included in the group of around 320 seronegative cohort members. A peripheral blood sample was collected from each donor, and TCR beta sequencing was performed on peripheral blood mononuclear cells. Genomic DNA was extracted from the blood cell samples with the Qiagen DNeasy Blood Extraction Kit. General findings and caveats noted by the study authors: A further reported finding was that TCR beta sequences accurately predicted the HLA-A and HLA-B alleles for most subjects in the first cohort. It was suggested by the authors that the approach could potentially be generalized to other disease states and immunological phenotypes. A group of highly shared sequence variants was considered likely to be a technical artifact of the sequencing pipeline. The classifier was reported to diagnose cytomegalovirus status with high specificity and sensitivity in both the original cohort and the validation cohort. The 87-base-pair reads could not distinguish some IMGT-functional V segments, including TRBV6-2 and TRBV6-3, so those segments were excluded. For the cohort, immune exposure information was limited to CMV serostatus. Roughly uniform sequencing depth across donors was assumed in presence/absence analyses, although this assumption may not hold. A total of fewer than 200 TCR beta chains were listed by the study as associated with cytomegalovirus. A later analysis found that TCR association rates varied across HLA loci, with DRB1 alleles showing the most associated TCRs and HLA-C alleles the fewest. An association between a missense DCLRE1C variant and V-gene and J-gene trimming of TCR beta chains was found in a later genetic analysis and replicated in an independent cohort. According to a later analysis, most CMV-associated TCR beta chains appeared to be HLA-restricted, and the HLA associations seemed to be driven largely by CMV exposure. Strong co-occurrence of HLA alleles, especially DR and DQ, made assigning TCR associations to individual alleles difficult. Around 16 rarely observed V segments, including chromosome 9 orphons, were excluded from the earlier analysis of several hundred of the donors because counts were too low. In a later genetic analysis, fewer N-insertions in productive TCRs were reported among donors in an Asian-associated ancestry cluster than the 666-donor mean. In a later analysis, some 17,000 TCR beta sequences were associated with specific HLA alleles at a false discovery rate of 0.05. In an earlier analysis of fewer than 750 of the donors, most TCR beta V segments were observed in productive rearrangements about 87% or about 30% of the time, broadly matching IMGT annotations. Because some donors lacked HLA typing at each locus, the association tests relied only on the typed subset. Linkage disequilibrium might explain the correlated functional status among segregating V segments, but an unknown experimental factor could not be ruled out. Compared with equally common non-associated chains, HLA-associated TCR beta chains in a later analysis were more clonally expanded and had lower generation probabilities. This cohort had only TCR beta chains sequenced, and the lack of alpha or paired-chain data limited which features could be detected. A later analysis reported that several top co-occurrence clusters appeared linked to parvovirus B19, influenza, CMV and Epstein-Barr virus. Three of the identified cytomegalovirus-associated TCR beta chains were confirmed in vitro to be specific for cytomegalovirus antigens. While some public TCRs were present in many individuals, most TCR sequences turned up only very rarely across donors.

The rearranged chain carries TRBV28 and TRBJ1-6; there is no confident call for the D gene. The clonotype comes from a boy younger than 10 in good health and CMV-seronegative. Input material: PBMCs. The CDR3 corresponds to CASSYWESSYNSPLHF. The sequenced DNA is TGTGCCAGCAGTTATTGGGAGAGCTCCTATAATTCACCCCTCCACTTT.